This record concerns one TCR beta chain sequence. Antigen unknown. The source of the sample is a study of shared clonotypes between healthy human individuals. Study-level results: Among a few donors, about 4.6% of naive CD4 clonotypes were found in common.

Deep was the level used in running the assay. Investigators spread the genomic DNA of each subset evenly over several immunoSEQ plates. In the authors' methods: Filtering of immunoSEQ junctional sequences could not match full-length read filtering. Assay used: immunoSEQ multiplex PCR; TCRdb lists only in-frame clones, some missing. For V, J and clone size, that table is used; D and trimming come from the DNA. This repertoire shows 850,000 to 1,200,000 clones, around 75% found once; its top ten account for roughly 1.5%. The CDR3 covers 16 residues. Looked up from germline, CDR1 is KGHSH and CDR2 is LQKENI. After removal of 3 bases from V and 0 bases from J, the junction contained 3 bases not matched to a gene.

This chain links TRBV18 with TRBJ2-1; 9 bases map to TRBD2. The receptor was derived from a man between 18 and 35 years old in good health. The source material was memory CD4+ T cells sorted from blood. Specified subset: CD45RA-negative fraction. CDR3 in DNA: TGTGCCAGCTCACCTGGCGGGAGGGCCTCCTACAATGAGCAGTTCTTC. Amino acids: CASSPGGRASYNEQFF. The complete variable domain, with remaining parts taken from reference TRBV18 and TRBJ2-1, reads NAGVMQNPRHLVRRRGQEARLRCSPMKGHSHVYWYRQLPEEGLKFMVYLQKENIIDESGMPKERFSAEFPKEGPSILRIQQVVRGDSAAYFCASSPGGRASYNEQFFGPGTRLTVL.